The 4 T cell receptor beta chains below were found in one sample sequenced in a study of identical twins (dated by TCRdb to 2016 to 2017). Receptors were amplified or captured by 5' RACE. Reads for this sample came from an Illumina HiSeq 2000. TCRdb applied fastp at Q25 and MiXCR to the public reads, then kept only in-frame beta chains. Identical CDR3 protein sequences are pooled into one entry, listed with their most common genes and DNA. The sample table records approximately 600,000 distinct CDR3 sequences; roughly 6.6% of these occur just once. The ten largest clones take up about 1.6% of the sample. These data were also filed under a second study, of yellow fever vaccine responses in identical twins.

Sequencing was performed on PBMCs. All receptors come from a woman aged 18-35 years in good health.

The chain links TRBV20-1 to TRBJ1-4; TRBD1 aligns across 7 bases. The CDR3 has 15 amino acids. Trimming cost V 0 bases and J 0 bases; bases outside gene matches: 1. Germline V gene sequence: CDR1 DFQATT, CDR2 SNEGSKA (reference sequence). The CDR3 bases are TGCAGTGCTAGAGACGGGACAGCAACTAATGAAAAACTGTTTTTT. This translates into CSARDGTATNEKLFF.

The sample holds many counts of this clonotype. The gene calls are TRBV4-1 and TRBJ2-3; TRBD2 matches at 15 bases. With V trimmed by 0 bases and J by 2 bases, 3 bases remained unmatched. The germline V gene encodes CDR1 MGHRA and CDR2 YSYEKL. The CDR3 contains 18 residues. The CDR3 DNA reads TGCGCCAGCAGCCAAGAAGGGACTAGCGGGGGGTACACAGATACGCAGTATTTT. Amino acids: CASSQEGTSGGYTDTQYF.

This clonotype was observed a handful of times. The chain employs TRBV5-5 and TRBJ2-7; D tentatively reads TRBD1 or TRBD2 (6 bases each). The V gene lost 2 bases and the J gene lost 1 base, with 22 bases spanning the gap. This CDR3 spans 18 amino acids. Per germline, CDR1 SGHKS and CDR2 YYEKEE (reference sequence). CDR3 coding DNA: TGTGCCAGCAGCTTTTATTCGGGCGGGACAACTGTTTCCTACGAGCAGTACTTC. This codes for CASSFYSGGTTVSYEQYF.

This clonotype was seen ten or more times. The CDR3 region has the DNA TGTGCCAGCAACCTCGAGGGGAACACTGAAGCTTTCTTT. It codes for CASNLEGNTEAFF. The chain uses TRBV6-6 and TRBJ1-1; D is undetermined. Trimming left V 7 bases short and J 1 base short, with 10 bases between. The germline CDR1 and CDR2 sequences are MNHNY and SVGAGI (reference sequence). The CDR3 is 13 amino acids.